The clone carrying this T cell receptor (beta chain) was seen only a few times. Antigen: not known. The CDR3 is 15 residues long. Germline loops: CDR1 MNHNS, CDR2 SASEGT. V lost 6 bases to trimming and J lost 3 bases; unmatched junction nucleotides: 9. This sample stems from a study of T-cell reconstitution after alpha-beta-depleted transplantation in children. Library preparation (for TCRbeta) was performed with unique molecular identifiers. TCRdb ran MiXCR on the PCR reads and lists one entry per CDR3 protein. The sample lists about 980,000 distinct CDR3 sequences; less than 30% were seen once. Study-wide results and caveats: Some patients showed high day-60 TCRbeta diversity, which derived from surviving recipient T cells and thymic progenitors. The main origin of T-cell counts and diversity one year after transplant was newly produced T cells. Expanded graft clones numbering several hundred reportedly gave rise to alpha-beta T cells about two months after transplant.

The sequences come from PBMCs, mostly from graft donor cells, collected 360 days after TCRalphabeta/CD19-depleted stem cell transplant. The chain joins TRBV6-1 to TRBJ2-5; 8 positions agree with TRBD1. The receptor's source is a boy younger than two who had a stem cell transplant for SCID, so the T cells may come from the graft donor. CDR3 sequence (DNA): TGTGCCAGCAGCCGCCACGGACAGGGAAAAGAGACCCAGTACTTC. It is translated as CASSRHGQGKETQYF.